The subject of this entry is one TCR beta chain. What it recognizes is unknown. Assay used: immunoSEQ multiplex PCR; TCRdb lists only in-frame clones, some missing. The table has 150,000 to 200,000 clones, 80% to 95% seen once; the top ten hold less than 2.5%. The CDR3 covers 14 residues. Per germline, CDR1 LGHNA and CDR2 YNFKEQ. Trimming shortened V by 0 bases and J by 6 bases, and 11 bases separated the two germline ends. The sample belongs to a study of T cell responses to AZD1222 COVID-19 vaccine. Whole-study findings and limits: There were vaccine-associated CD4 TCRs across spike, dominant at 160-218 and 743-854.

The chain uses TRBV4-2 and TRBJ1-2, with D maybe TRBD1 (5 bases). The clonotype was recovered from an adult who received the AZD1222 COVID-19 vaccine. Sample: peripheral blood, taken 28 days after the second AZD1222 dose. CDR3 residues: CASSQDQGYNGYTF. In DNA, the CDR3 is TGTGCCAGCAGCCAAGACCAGGGCTATAATGGCTACACCTTC.